These 14 T cell receptor beta chains were sequenced from one sample in a study of blood T cell repertoires in COVID-19. Sequencing used immunoSEQ multiplex PCR; TCRdb keeps in-frame clones, though not all of them. The repertoire includes about 160,000 clones, approximately 86% of them detected once, and roughly 3.4% sits in the top ten. The specimen was peripheral blood. These receptors were taken from a man in his 70s with acute or convalescent COVID-19.

V usage is TRBV4-3 and J usage is TRBJ1-4; D uncertain. The germline CDR1 and CDR2 sequences are LGHNA and YSLEER. V shed 1 base and J shed 5 bases, with 8 bases lying between them. The CDR3 sequence is 14 residues long. The CDR3 region has the DNA TGCGCCAGCAGCCAAGTATCGGGGAATGAAAAACTGTTTTTT. Amino acid sequence: CASSQVSGNEKLFF.

This chain uses TRBV2 with TRBJ2-5; 11 nucleotides align to TRBD2. Germline V gene lookup returns CDR1 SNHLY and CDR2 FYNNEI. The CDR3 is made up of 16 amino acids. The junction had 5 bases not matched to a gene; V was cut back by 3 bases and J by 2 bases. DNA for the CDR3: TGTGCCAGCAGTGACCCCGGGACTAGCGGACAAGAGACCCAGTACTTC. This translates into CASSDPGTSGQETQYF.

The chain couples TRBV7-9 to TRBJ2-3; possible D gene TRBD2, 5 bases. The CDR3 has 14 amino acids. Trimming removed 5 bases from V and 3 bases from J, with 12 bases in between. Germline CDR1 SEHNR, CDR2 FQNEAQ (reference sequence). The DNA for the CDR3 is TGTGCCAGCAGCAAGATCGGGGAAACAGATACGCAGTATTTT. It translates to CASSKIGETDTQYF.

CDR3 DNA sequence: TGCGCCAGCAGCTTGTCCTTCGACAGGGCAGGCACAGATACGCAGTATTTT. Translating it yields CASSLSFDRAGTDTQYF. V usage is TRBV5-1 and J usage is TRBJ2-3; TRBD1 aligns across 7 bases. CDR3 length equals 17 residues. Germline trimming cut 1 base from V and 1 base from J; bases unmatched to any gene: 9. CDR1 and CDR2 (germline): SGHRS, YFSETQ.

The rearrangement links TRBV27 to TRBJ2-2, with a weak D call TRBD2 (6 bases). The CDR3 covers 17 residues. Between the trimmed V and J ends, which lost 0 bases and 6 bases, there was a span of 17 bases. Looked up from germline, CDR1 is MNHEY and CDR2 is SMNVEV (reference sequence). The CDR3 reads CASSLSPGAVNAGELFF. The CDR3 coding sequence is TGTGCCAGCAGTTTATCCCCGGGAGCCGTTAACGCCGGGGAGCTGTTTTTT.

The rearrangement uses TRBV7-2 and TRBJ1-1; 7 bases map to TRBD1. After removal of 8 bases from V and 0 bases from J, the junction contained 3 bases not matched to a gene. Germline-derived CDR1 and CDR2 are SGHTA and FQGNSA. The CDR3 sequence is 13 residues long. The CDR3 region is CASRQGMNTEAFF. The CDR3 nucleotides read TGTGCCAGCCGACAGGGAATGAACACTGAAGCTTTCTTT. Together with reference TRBV7-2 and TRBJ1-1, the CDR3 gives the full variable domain: GAGVSQSPSNKVTEKGKDVELRCDPISGHTALYWYRQSLGQGLEFLIYFQGNSAPDKSGLPSDRFSAERTGGSVSTLTIQRTQQEDSAVYLCASRQGMNTEAFFGQGTRLTVV.

CDR3 DNA sequence: TGTGCCAGCAGCCCTAGCGGGAGGGCGGCCAATGAGCAGTTCTTC. Protein product: CASSPSGRAANEQFF. This sequence joins TRBV7-2 and TRBJ2-1; 12 nucleotides align to TRBD2. The CDR3 is made up of 15 amino acids. V shed 5 bases, J shed 6 bases, and the junction held 5 bases outside the gene matches. Germline CDR1 SGHTA, CDR2 FQGNSA.

V usage is TRBV9 and J usage is TRBJ2-2; 9 nucleotides line up with TRBD2. V lost 0 bases to trimming and J lost 5 bases; unmatched junction nucleotides: 5. The germline V gene has CDR1 SGDLS and CDR2 YYNGEE. The CDR3 has 16 amino acids. The CDR3 region has the DNA TGTGCCAGCAGCGTAGCTCCTAGCGGGATTACCGGGGAGCTGTTTTTT. This sequence encodes CASSVAPSGITGELFF. The variable domain in full, with the rest retrieved from reference TRBV9 and TRBJ2-2, is DSGVTQTPKHLITATGQRVTLRCSPRSGDLSVYWYQQSLDQGLQFLIQYYNGEERAKGNILERFSAQQFPDLHSELNLSSLELGDSALYFCASSVAPSGITGELFFGEGSRLTVL.

The chain has TRBV5-1 and TRBJ1-3; D perhaps matches TRBD1 (6 bases). The CDR3 covers 15 residues. The V end was cut by 4 bases, the J end by 0 bases, with 11 bases between. The germline V gene has CDR1 SGHRS and CDR2 YFSETQ. CDR3: CASSPGHLSGNTIYF. CDR3 nucleotides: TGCGCCAGCAGCCCGGGACACCTCTCTGGAAACACCATATATTTT.

The chain employs TRBV28 and TRBJ2-5, with D possibly TRBD1 on 7 matching bases. The CDR3 is 15 amino acids. V was clipped by 4 bases and J by 5 bases, with 17 bases between them. Germline CDR1 MDHEN, CDR2 SYDVKM. The CDR3 spells CASSSLGQGGETQYF. CDR3 sequence (DNA): TGTGCCAGCAGTTCCTTGGGCCAGGGGGGTGAGACCCAGTACTTC. The variable domain in full, with the rest retrieved from reference TRBV28 and TRBJ2-5, is DVKVTQSSRYLVKRTGEKVFLECVQDMDHENMFWYRQDPGLGLRLIYFSYDVKMKEKGDIPEGYSVSREKKERFSLILESASTNQTSMYLCASSSLGQGGETQYFGPGTRLLVL.

This sequence joins TRBV18 and TRBJ2-3; 12 bases agree with TRBD2. J lost 1 base, V lost 0 bases, and 8 bases had no gene match. CDR1 is KGHSH and CDR2 is LQKENI in the germline V gene. The CDR3 covers 19 residues. The chain's CDR3 is CASSPPETSGSVGTDTQYF. CDR3 sequence (DNA): TGTGCCAGCTCACCACCGGAGACTAGCGGGAGTGTCGGCACAGATACGCAGTATTTT.

The chain joins TRBV28 to TRBJ2-1, with 9 nucleotides matching TRBD2. There are 15 residues in the CDR3. Per germline, CDR1 MDHEN and CDR2 SYDVKM. Trimming took 3 bases from V and 5 from J; bases not matched to a gene: 5. The CDR3 nucleotides are TGTGCCAGCAGTTTCGGTAGCGGGAGCCACAATGAGCAGTTCTTC. This codes for CASSFGSGSHNEQFF.

This clone was seen a single time. The V and J genes are TRBV29-1 and TRBJ2-1, with D tentatively TRBD2 (6 bases). Per germline, CDR1 SQVTM and CDR2 ANQGSEA. V shed 2 bases and J shed 12 bases, with 20 bases lying between them. CDR3 length: 14 amino acids. CDR3 coding DNA: TGCAGCGTTGAACCCGGGAGTATGGTTTACAGGCAGTTCTTC. Its protein product is CSVEPGSMVYRQFF.

The chain has TRBV19 and TRBJ2-1; D is uncertain. Trimming pared 6 bases from V and 0 bases from J, leaving 15 bases between. The CDR3 loop spans 16 amino acids. Germline V gives CDR1 LNHDA, CDR2 SQIVND (reference sequence). The CDR3 reads CASSSGISYSYNEQFF. CDR3 DNA: TGTGCCAGTAGCTCTGGCATCTCTTACTCCTACAATGAGCAGTTCTTC.